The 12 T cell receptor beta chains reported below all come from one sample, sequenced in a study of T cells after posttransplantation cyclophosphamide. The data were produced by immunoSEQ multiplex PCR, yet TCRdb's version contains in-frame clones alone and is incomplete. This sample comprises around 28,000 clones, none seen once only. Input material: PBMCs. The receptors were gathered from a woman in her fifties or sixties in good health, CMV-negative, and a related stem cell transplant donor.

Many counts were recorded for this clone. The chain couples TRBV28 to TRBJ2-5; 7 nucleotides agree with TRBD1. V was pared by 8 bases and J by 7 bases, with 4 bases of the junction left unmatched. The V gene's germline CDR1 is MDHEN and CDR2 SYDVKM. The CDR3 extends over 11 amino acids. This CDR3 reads CASRTGGTQYF. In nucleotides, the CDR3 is TGTGCCAGCCGGACAGGCGGGACCCAGTACTTC.

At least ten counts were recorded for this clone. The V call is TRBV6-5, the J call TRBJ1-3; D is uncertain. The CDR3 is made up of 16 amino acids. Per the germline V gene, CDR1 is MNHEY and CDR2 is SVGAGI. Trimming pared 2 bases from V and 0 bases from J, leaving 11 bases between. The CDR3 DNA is TGTGCCAGCAGTTACGGCACCCGAAGCTCTGGAAACACCATATATTTT. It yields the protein CASSYGTRSSGNTIYF.

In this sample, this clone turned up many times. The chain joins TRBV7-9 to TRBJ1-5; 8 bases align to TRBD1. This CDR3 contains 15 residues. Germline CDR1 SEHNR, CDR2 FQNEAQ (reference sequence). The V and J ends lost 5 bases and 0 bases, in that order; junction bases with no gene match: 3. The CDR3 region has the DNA TGTGCCAGCAGCCGGACAGGGAATAGCAATCAGCCCCAGCATTTT. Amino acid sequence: CASSRTGNSNQPQHF.

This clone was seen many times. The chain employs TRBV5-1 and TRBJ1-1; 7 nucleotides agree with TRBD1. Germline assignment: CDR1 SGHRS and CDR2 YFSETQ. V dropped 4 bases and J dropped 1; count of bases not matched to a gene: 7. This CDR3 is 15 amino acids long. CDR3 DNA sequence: TGCGCCAGCAGCCGGGACAGCCTGGGGAACACTGAAGCTTTCTTT. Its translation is CASSRDSLGNTEAFF.

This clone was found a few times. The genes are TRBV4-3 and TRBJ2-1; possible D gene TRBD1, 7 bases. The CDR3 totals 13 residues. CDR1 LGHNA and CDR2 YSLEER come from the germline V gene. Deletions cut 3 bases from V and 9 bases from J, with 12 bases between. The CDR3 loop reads CASSQVQGGEQFF. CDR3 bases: TGCGCCAGCAGCCAGGTCCAGGGGGGTGAGCAGTTCTTC.

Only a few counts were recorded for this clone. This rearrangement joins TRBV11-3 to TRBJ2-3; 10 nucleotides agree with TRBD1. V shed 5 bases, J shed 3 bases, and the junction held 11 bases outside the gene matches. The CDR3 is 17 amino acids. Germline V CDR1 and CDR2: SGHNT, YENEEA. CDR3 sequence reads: CASSRRDRGVGTDTQYF. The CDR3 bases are TGTGCCAGCAGCCGAAGGGACAGGGGCGTCGGGACAGATACGCAGTATTTT.

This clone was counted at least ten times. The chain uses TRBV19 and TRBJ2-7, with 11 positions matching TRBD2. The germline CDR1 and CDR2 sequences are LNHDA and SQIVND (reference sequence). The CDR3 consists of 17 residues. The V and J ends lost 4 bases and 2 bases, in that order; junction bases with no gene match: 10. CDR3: CASSNLRGTSGTYEQYF. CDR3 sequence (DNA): TGTGCCAGTAGTAACCTAAGAGGGACTAGCGGTACCTACGAGCAGTACTTC.

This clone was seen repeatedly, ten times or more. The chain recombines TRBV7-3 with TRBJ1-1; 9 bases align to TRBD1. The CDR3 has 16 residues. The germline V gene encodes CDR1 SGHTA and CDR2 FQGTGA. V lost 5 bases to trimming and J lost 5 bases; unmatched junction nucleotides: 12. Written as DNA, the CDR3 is TGTGCCAGCAGCATGACAGGGGGGTTTGGTAATACTGAAGCTTTCTTT. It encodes CASSMTGGFGNTEAFF.

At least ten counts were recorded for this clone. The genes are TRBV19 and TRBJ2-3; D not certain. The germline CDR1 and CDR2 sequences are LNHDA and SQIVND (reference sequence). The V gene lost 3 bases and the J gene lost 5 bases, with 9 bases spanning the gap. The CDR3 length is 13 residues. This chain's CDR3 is CASSISQEDTQYF. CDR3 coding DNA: TGTGCCAGTAGTATCTCCCAGGAAGATACGCAGTATTTT. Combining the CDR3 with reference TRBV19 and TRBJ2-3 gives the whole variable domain DGGITQSPKYLFRKEGQNVTLSCEQNLNHDAMYWYRQDPGQGLRLIYYSQIVNDFQKGDIAEGYSVSREKKESFPLTVTSAQKNPTAFYLCASSISQEDTQYFGPGTRLTVL.

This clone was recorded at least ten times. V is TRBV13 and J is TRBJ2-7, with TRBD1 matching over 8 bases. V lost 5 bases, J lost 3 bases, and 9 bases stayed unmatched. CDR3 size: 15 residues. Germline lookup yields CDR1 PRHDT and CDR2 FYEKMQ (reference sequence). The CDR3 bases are TGTGCCAGCAGCACGACAGGGGTAAACCTCTACGAGCAGTACTTC. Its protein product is CASSTTGVNLYEQYF. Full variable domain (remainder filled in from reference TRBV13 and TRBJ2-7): AAGVIQSPRHLIKEKRETATLKCYPIPRHDTVYWYQQGPGQDPQFLISFYEKMQSDKGSIPDRFSAQQFSDYHSELNMSSLELGDSALYFCASSTTGVNLYEQYFGPGTRLTVT.

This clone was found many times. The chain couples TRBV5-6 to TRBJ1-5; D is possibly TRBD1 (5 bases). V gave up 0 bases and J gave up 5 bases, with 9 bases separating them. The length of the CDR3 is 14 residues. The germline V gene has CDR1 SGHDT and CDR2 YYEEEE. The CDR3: CASSLVGEHQPQHF. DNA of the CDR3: TGTGCCAGCAGCTTGGTAGGGGAACATCAGCCCCAGCATTTT.

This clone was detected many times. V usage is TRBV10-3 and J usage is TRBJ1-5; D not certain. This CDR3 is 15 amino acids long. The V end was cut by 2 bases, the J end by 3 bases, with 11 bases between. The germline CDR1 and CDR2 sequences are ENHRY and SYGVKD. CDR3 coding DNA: TGTGCCATCAGTGAGGCCCAGTCCTTCAATCAGCCCCAGCATTTT. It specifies CAISEAQSFNQPQHF.